This T cell receptor (beta chain) was obtained from a study of cytomegalovirus exposure and HLA in healthy donors. Looking at the study overall: Out of about 179 million T cells, an earlier analysis found over 100 million unique TCR beta sequences in total.

Study conclusions and caveats: Within an earlier analysis, most TCR beta V segments proved productive either about 90% or about 30% of the time. What TCR beta sequences reportedly achieved was accurate prediction of HLA-A and HLA-B alleles in most subjects. After further analysis at a later stage, roughly 16,000 TCR beta sequences were associated with HLA alleles at 0.05 false discovery rate.

CDR1 and CDR2 (germline): SNHLY, FYNNEI. This CDR3 contains 14 residues. V lost 4 bases to trimming and J lost 4 bases, with 11 bases between them. The PCR ran on 60 Vbeta and 13 Jbeta primers. Produced via immunoSEQ multiplex PCR; TCRdb's table is partial and in-frame only. The repertoire holds 120,000 to 150,000 clones, just under 75% seen once, with 1.5% to 2% in the top ten. Comment on this clone: Antigen: not known.

Sequencing used PBMCs. The source is a woman aged 18-29 years in good health and CMV-seronegative. V is TRBV2 and J is TRBJ1-5; tentative D call: TRBD1 (5 bases). The CDR3 loop is CASSVGGDNQPQHF. CDR3 DNA: TGTGCCAGCAGTGTCGGGGGGGATAATCAGCCCCAGCATTTT.